Listed below are T cell receptor beta chains from one sample, sequenced in a study of OX40 agonist ivuxolimab in advanced cancers. Sequencing was performed with immunoSEQ multiplex PCR; in TCRdb, only in-frame clones are kept and a portion is missing. The data contain some 20,000 clones, approximately 84% of them singletons. The source material was CD4+ or CD8+ T cells sorted from blood, sampled in a trial of the OX40 agonist ivuxolimab. The receptors stem from an adult with an advanced solid tumor such as melanoma, head and neck, liver or kidney cancer. CDR3s include the opening cysteine and the closing phenylalanine or tryptophan. D genes are given only for firm matches. Expanded clones get a size class; other rows say once, few or many, or leave the size out.

j_gene: TRBJ2-3; abundance: .; v_gene: TRBV6-5; d_gene: .; CDR3aa: CASSYRPLTDTQYF; CDR3nt: TGTGCCAGCAGTTACAGGCCACTCACAGATACGCAGTATTTT
j_gene: TRBJ2-1; abundance: .; v_gene: TRBV19; d_gene: .; CDR3aa: CASKEGLPYNEQFF; CDR3nt: TGTGCCAGTAAAGAGGGACTGCCCTACAATGAGCAGTTCTTC
j_gene: TRBJ2-2; abundance: once; v_gene: TRBV9; d_gene: TRBD2; CDR3aa: CASSDGTSGGEIPNTGELFF; CDR3nt: TGTGCCAGCAGCGACGGGACTAGCGGGGGGGAAATCCCTAACACCGGGGAGCTGTTTTTT
j_gene: TRBJ2-3; abundance: .; v_gene: TRBV7-3; d_gene: .; CDR3aa: CASSLEGPTDTQYF; CDR3nt: TGTGCCAGCAGCTTGGAGGGGCCTACAGATACGCAGTATTTT
j_gene: TRBJ2-7; abundance: .; v_gene: TRBV7-9; d_gene: TRBD1; CDR3aa: CASSSTRTGGLYEQYF; CDR3nt: TGTGCCAGCAGTTCCACAAGGACAGGGGGATTGTACGAGCAGTACTTC
j_gene: TRBJ1-1; abundance: .; v_gene: TRBV6-1; d_gene: .; CDR3aa: CASSETETGPLRRTEAFF; CDR3nt: TGTGCCAGCAGTGAAACGGAGACAGGCCCTTTGAGGAGGACTGAAGCTTTCTTT
j_gene: TRBJ2-7; abundance: once; v_gene: TRBV5-1; d_gene: .; CDR3aa: CASSPYGAAYEQYF; CDR3nt: TGCGCCAGCAGCCCGTATGGGGCAGCCTACGAGCAGTACTTC
j_gene: TRBJ2-2; abundance: .; v_gene: TRBV5-1; d_gene: .; CDR3aa: CASSPGSGELFF; CDR3nt: TGCGCCAGCAGCCCTGGATCCGGGGAGCTGTTTTTT
j_gene: TRBJ2-3; abundance: .; v_gene: TRBV4-1; d_gene: TRBD2; CDR3aa: CASSQGGTSGGTDTQYF; CDR3nt: TGCGCCAGCAGCCAAGGCGGGACTAGCGGGGGCACAGATACGCAGTATTTT
j_gene: TRBJ2-1; abundance: .; v_gene: TRBV5-4; d_gene: .; CDR3aa: CARSVDGGHYNEQLF; CDR3nt: TGTGCCAGGAGCGTGGACGGGGGCCACTACAATGAGCAGCTCTTC
j_gene: TRBJ1-1; abundance: few; v_gene: TRBV7-3; d_gene: .; CDR3aa: CASSLQAGHTEAFF; CDR3nt: TGTGCCAGCAGCTTACAAGCGGGGCATACTGAAGCTTTCTTT
j_gene: TRBJ2-1; abundance: .; v_gene: TRBV9; d_gene: .; CDR3aa: CASTAWGGGIDEQFF; CDR3nt: TGTGCCAGCACCGCCTGGGGAGGCGGGATCGATGAGCAGTTCTTC
j_gene: TRBJ2-7; abundance: .; v_gene: TRBV9; d_gene: .; CDR3aa: CASSVGGPSSYEQYF; CDR3nt: TGTGCCAGCAGCGTCGGCGGGCCCAGCTCCTACGAGCAGTACTTC
j_gene: TRBJ2-6; abundance: .; v_gene: TRBV6-5; d_gene: .; CDR3aa: CASSYLGRANVLTF; CDR3nt: TGTGCCAGCAGTTACCTGGGTAGGGCCAACGTCCTGACTTTC
j_gene: TRBJ2-7; abundance: .; v_gene: TRBV5-6; d_gene: .; CDR3aa: CASSLGQGRTGEQYF; CDR3nt: TGTGCCAGCAGCTTGGGGCAGGGTAGAACGGGGGAGCAGTACTTC
j_gene: TRBJ2-7; abundance: .; v_gene: TRBV6-6; d_gene: TRBD2; CDR3aa: CASSLSGGGRSYEQYF; CDR3nt: TGTGCCAGCAGTCTTAGCGGGGGGGGACGATCCTACGAGCAGTACTTC
j_gene: TRBJ2-7; abundance: .; v_gene: TRBV6-1; d_gene: .; CDR3aa: CASSEGGGTSYEQYF; CDR3nt: TGTGCCAGCAGTGAAGGTGGCGGGACCTCCTACGAGCAGTACTTC
j_gene: TRBJ2-7; abundance: .; v_gene: TRBV30; d_gene: TRBD1; CDR3aa: CAWSASTGTQYF; CDR3nt: TGTGCCTGGAGTGCCTCGACAGGGACGCAGTACTTC
j_gene: TRBJ1-1; abundance: .; v_gene: TRBV27; d_gene: .; CDR3aa: CASSLSPNTEAFF; CDR3nt: TGTGCCAGCAGTTTATCGCCGAACACTGAAGCTTTCTTT
j_gene: TRBJ2-1; abundance: .; v_gene: TRBV4-1; d_gene: .; CDR3aa: CASSQDASSYNEQFF; CDR3nt: TGCGCCAGCAGCCAAGACGCGAGCTCCTACAATGAGCAGTTCTTC
j_gene: TRBJ1-3; abundance: .; v_gene: TRBV28; d_gene: .; CDR3aa: CASSFWDSRGNTIYF; CDR3nt: TGTGCCAGCAGTTTTTGGGACTCGCGAGGAAACACCATATATTTT
j_gene: TRBJ1-3; abundance: .; v_gene: TRBV30; d_gene: .; CDR3aa: CTWKLRSKGTGNTIYF; CDR3nt: TGTACCTGGAAACTACGTTCTAAAGGCACTGGAAACACCATATATTTT
j_gene: TRBJ2-7; abundance: .; v_gene: TRBV5-4; d_gene: .; CDR3aa: CASSLEPAVGSYEQYF; CDR3nt: TGTGCCAGCAGCTTGGAGCCAGCCGTGGGTTCCTACGAGCAGTACTTC
j_gene: TRBJ2-3; abundance: .; v_gene: TRBV11-2; d_gene: .; CDR3aa: CASSLDEGLTDTQYF; CDR3nt: TGTGCCAGCAGCTTAGATGAGGGTCTAACAGATACGCAGTATTTT
j_gene: TRBJ2-1; abundance: .; v_gene: TRBV2; d_gene: .; CDR3aa: CASSDSRALGPTEQFF; CDR3nt: TGTGCCAGCAGTGATAGCAGGGCTCTTGGCCCAACGGAGCAGTTCTTC
j_gene: TRBJ2-3; abundance: once; v_gene: TRBV14; d_gene: .; CDR3aa: CASSQGDTQYF; CDR3nt: TGTGCCAGCAGCCAAGGGGATACGCAGTATTTT
j_gene: TRBJ2-2; abundance: .; v_gene: TRBV11-3; d_gene: .; CDR3aa: CASSPPNPGPGELFF; CDR3nt: TGTGCCAGCAGCCCCCCTAATCCGGGACCCGGGGAGCTGTTTTTT
j_gene: TRBJ2-5; abundance: .; v_gene: TRBV6-6; d_gene: .; CDR3aa: CASSYHQETQYF; CDR3nt: TGTGCCAGCAGTTACCACCAAGAGACCCAGTACTTC
j_gene: TRBJ1-2; abundance: few; v_gene: TRBV21-1; d_gene: .; CDR3aa: CASSRWRGLFQYGYTF; CDR3nt: TGTGCCAGCAGCCGTTGGAGGGGGCTTTTCCAGTATGGCTACACCTTC
j_gene: TRBJ2-2; abundance: .; v_gene: TRBV6-1; d_gene: .; CDR3aa: CASGNRNTGELFF; CDR3nt: TGTGCCAGTGGGAACAGGAACACCGGGGAGCTGTTTTTT
j_gene: TRBJ2-7; abundance: many; v_gene: TRBV9; d_gene: TRBD2; CDR3aa: CASSSSGGAVEQYF; CDR3nt: TGTGCCAGCAGTTCTAGCGGGGGGGCCGTTGAGCAGTACTTC
j_gene: TRBJ2-7; abundance: .; v_gene: TRBV19; d_gene: TRBD1; CDR3aa: CASERTGGIYEQYF; CDR3nt: TGTGCCAGTGAAAGGACAGGGGGGATCTACGAGCAGTACTTC
j_gene: TRBJ1-2; abundance: .; v_gene: TRBV4-2; d_gene: .; CDR3aa: CASSQEGGGRSYTF; CDR3nt: TGTGCCAGCAGCCAAGAGGGTGGAGGGCGCAGCTACACCTTC
j_gene: TRBJ2-7; abundance: .; v_gene: TRBV19; d_gene: TRBD1; CDR3aa: CASSRTGAVTYEQYF; CDR3nt: TGTGCCAGTAGTAGGACAGGGGCGGTTACCTACGAGCAGTACTTC
j_gene: TRBJ2-7; abundance: .; v_gene: TRBV6-5; d_gene: .; CDR3aa: CASSFQGSSYEQYF; CDR3nt: TGTGCCAGCAGTTTCCAGGGAAGCTCCTACGAGCAGTACTTC
j_gene: TRBJ2-2; abundance: few; v_gene: TRBV11-3; d_gene: .; CDR3aa: CASSSPDGAYTGELFF; CDR3nt: TGTGCCAGCAGCTCCCCAGACGGGGCTTACACCGGGGAGCTGTTTTTT